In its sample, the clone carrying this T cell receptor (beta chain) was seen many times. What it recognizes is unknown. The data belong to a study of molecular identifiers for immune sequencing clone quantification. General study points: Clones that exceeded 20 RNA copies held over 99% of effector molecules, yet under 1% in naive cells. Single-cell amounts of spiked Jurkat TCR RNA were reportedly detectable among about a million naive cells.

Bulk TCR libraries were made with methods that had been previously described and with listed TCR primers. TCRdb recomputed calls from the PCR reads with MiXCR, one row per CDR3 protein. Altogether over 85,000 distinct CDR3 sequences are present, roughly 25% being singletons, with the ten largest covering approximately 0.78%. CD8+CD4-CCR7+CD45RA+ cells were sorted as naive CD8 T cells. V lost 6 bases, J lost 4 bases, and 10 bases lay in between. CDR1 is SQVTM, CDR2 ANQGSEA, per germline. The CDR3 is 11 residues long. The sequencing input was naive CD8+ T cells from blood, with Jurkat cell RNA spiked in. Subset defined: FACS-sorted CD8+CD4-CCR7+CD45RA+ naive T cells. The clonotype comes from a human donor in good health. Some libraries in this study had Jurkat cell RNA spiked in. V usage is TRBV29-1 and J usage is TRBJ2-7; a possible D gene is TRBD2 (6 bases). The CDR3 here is CSVDGGYEQYF. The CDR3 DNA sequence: TGCAGCGTAGACGGGGGTTACGAGCAGTACTTC.